The subject of this entry is one T cell receptor (beta chain). These data belong to a study of blood T cell repertoires in COVID-19. Assay used: immunoSEQ multiplex PCR; TCRdb lists only in-frame clones, some missing. Here the sample spans roughly 80,000 clones, around 76% being singletons. The CDR3 has 14 residues. Germline assignment: CDR1 MDHEN and CDR2 SYDVKM. Trimming took off 3 bases at V and 3 bases at J, with 8 bases between the two ends. This sequence joins TRBV28 and TRBJ2-2; D gene ambiguous. The source is a man in his 70s with active or convalescent COVID-19. Sequences were obtained from peripheral blood. The CDR3: CASSFREHTGELFF. The CDR3 DNA reads as TGTGCCAGCAGTTTCCGAGAACACACCGGGGAGCTGTTTTTT.